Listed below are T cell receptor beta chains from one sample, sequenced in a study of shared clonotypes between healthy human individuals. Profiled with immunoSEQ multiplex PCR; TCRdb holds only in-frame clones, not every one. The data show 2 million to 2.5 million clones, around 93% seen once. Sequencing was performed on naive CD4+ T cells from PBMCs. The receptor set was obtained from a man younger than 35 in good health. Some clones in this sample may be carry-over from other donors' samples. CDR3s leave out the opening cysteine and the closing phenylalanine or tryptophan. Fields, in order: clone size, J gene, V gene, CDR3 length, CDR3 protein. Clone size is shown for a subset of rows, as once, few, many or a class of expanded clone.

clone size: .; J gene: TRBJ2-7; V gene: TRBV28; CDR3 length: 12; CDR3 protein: ASRGGVASAGQY
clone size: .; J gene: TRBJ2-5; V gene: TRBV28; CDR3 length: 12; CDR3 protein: ASGRTGGIETQY
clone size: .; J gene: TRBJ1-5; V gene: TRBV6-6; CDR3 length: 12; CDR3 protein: ASSYLGVRQPQH
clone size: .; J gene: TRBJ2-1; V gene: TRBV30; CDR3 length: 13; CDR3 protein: AWKFLLAGVIEQF
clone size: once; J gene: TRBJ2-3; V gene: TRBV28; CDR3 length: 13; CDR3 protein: ASSLPSQGTDTQY
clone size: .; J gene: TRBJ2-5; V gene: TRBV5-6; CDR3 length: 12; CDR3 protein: ASSLKVRQETQY
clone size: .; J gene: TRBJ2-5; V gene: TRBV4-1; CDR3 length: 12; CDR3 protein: ASSQGDSLETQY
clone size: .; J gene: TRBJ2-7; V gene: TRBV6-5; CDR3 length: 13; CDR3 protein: ASSYQRTGYDEQY
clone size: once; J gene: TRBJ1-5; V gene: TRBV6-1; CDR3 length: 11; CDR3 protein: ASSETGFQPQH
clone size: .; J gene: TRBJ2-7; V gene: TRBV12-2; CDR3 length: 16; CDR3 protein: ASRPGQVHLDGYYEQY
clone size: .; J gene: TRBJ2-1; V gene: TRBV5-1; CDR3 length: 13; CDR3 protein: ASSPSGSSYNEQF
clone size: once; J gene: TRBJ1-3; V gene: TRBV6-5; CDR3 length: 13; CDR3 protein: ASSRTGDSGNTIY
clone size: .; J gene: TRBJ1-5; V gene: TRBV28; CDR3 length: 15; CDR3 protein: ASSLYGRTGSFQPQH
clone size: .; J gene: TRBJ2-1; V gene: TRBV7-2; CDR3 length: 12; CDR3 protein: ASSPLHAYNEQF
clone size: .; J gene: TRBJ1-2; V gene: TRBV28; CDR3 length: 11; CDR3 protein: ASSSLRDGGYT
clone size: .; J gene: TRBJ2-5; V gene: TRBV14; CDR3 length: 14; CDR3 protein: ASSPRTSGPLETQY
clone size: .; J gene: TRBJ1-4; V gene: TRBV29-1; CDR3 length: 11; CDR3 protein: SVDGELNEKLF
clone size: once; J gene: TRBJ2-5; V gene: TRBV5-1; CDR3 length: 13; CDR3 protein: ASSLVAGREQTQY
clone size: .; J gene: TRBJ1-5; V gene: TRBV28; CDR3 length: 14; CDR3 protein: ASSPWGLIDNQPQH
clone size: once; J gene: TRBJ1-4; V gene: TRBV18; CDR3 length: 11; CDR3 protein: ASSPSGGEKLF
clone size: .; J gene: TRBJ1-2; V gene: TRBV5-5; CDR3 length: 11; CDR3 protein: ASSTGQGYGYT
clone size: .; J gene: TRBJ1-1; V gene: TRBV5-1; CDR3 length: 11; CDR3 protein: ASSSGEMGEAF
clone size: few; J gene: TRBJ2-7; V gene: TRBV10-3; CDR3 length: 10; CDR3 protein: AITPTGDEQY
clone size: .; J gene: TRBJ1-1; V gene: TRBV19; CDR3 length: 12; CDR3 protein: ASSTIRWGTEAF
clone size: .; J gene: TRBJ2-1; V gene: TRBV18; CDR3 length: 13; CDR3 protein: ASSPRQEELREQF
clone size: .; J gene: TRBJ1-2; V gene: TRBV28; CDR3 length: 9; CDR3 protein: ASDLVGGYT
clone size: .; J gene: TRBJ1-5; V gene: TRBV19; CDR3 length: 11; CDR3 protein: ASNRQINQPQH
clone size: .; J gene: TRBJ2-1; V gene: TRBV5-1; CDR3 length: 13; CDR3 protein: ASSLGHGPSEGQF
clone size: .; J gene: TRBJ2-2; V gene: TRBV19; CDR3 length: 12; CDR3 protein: ASSIEFNTGELF
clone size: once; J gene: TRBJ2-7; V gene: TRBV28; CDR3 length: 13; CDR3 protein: ASSSGQTDLSEQY
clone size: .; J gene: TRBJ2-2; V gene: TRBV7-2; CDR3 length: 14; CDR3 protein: ASSLAGLANTGELF
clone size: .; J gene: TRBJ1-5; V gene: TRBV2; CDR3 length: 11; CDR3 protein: ASSLDSNQPQH
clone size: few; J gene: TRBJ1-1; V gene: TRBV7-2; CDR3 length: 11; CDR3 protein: ASSLVWTAEAF
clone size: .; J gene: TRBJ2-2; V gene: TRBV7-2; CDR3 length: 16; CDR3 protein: ASSLGPGGQGNTGELF
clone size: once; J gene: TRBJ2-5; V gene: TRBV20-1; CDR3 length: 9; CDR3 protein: SEKAAETQY
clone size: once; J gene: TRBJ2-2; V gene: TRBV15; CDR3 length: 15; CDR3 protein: ATSRLGPLWDTGELF
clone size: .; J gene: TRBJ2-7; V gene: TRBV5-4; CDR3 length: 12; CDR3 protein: ASSSQGARYEQY
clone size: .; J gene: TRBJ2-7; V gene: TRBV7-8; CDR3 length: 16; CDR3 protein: ASSSTTVSGQGAGEQY
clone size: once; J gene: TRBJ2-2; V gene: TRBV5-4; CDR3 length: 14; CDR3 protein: ASSLQGVANTGELF
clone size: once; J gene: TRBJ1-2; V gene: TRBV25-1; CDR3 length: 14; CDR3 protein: ASSARDRTPYYGYT
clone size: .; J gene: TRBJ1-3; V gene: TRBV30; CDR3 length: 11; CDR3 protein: AWSLSSGNTIY
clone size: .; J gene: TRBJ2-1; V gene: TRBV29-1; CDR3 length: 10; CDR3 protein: SVDRYNNEQF
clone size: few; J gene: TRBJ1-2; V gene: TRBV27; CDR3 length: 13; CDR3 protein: ASSTADRDLYGYT
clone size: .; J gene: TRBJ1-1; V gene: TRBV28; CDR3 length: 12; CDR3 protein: ASRPGTVNTEAF
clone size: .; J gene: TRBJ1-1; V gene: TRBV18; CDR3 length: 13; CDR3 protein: ASSRRGDSYTEAF
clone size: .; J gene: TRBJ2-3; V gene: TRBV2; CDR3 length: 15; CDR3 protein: ASSNPTSGLRTDTQY
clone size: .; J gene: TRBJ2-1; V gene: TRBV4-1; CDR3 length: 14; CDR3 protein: ASSQDLVGSGREQF
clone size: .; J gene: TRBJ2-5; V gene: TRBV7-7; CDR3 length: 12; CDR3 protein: ASSPRTAGETQY
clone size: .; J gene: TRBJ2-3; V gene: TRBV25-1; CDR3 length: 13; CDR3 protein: ASSVGGTGGDTQY
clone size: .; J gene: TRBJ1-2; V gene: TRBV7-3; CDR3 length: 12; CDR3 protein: ASRQNGGGHGYT
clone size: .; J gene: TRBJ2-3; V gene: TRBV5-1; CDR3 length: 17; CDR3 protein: ASSQGLAGGPLGADTQY
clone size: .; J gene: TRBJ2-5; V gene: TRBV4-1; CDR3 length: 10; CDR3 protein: ASSHPRATQY
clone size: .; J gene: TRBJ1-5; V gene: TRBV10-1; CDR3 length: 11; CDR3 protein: ASSESVQQPQH
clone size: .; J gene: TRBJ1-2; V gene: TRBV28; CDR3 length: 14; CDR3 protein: ASSSGADRANYGYT
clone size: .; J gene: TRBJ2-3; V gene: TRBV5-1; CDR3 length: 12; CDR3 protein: ASSLVPQADTQY
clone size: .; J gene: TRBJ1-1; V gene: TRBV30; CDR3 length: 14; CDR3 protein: AWTSLGRVKNTEAF
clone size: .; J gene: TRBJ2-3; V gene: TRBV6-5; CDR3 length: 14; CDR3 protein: ASSYSMAALTDTQY
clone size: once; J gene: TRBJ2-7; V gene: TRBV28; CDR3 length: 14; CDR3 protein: ASSAVGQGARREQY